The rows below give T cell receptor beta chains drawn from one sample of a study of blood T cell repertoires in COVID-19. Libraries were prepared by immunoSEQ multiplex PCR; TCRdb keeps only in-frame clonotypes and omits some of them. The table has 70,000 or so clones, around 87% seen once. Specimen: peripheral blood. These receptors were obtained from a woman at least 80 years old with active or convalescent COVID-19. CDR3s include the opening cysteine and the closing phenylalanine or tryptophan. The D gene is left open where the match is weak. Some rows mark clone size as missing; the rest say once, few, many or name a class of expanded clone.

clone_size: -
v_call: TRBV7-3
j_call: TRBJ1-1
d_call: -
cdr3_nt: TGTGCCAGCAGCCCTCAGGGATACACTGAAGCTTTCTTT
cdr3_aa: CASSPQGYTEAFF

clone_size: -
v_call: TRBV11-3
j_call: TRBJ2-2
d_call: -
cdr3_nt: TGTGCCAGCAGCTTAACAGGTTCTTGGCTCACCGGGGAGCTGTTTTTT
cdr3_aa: CASSLTGSWLTGELFF

clone_size: -
v_call: TRBV5-6
j_call: TRBJ1-2
d_call: -
cdr3_nt: TGTGCCAGCAGCTTGGCGGGACACGATGGCTACACCTTC
cdr3_aa: CASSLAGHDGYTF

clone_size: -
v_call: TRBV5-1
j_call: TRBJ1-2
d_call: -
cdr3_nt: TGCGCCAGCAGCTTGATCACAGGAACTTATTATGGCTACACCTTC
cdr3_aa: CASSLITGTYYGYTF

clone_size: -
v_call: TRBV28
j_call: TRBJ2-7
d_call: TRBD2
cdr3_nt: TGTGCCAGCAGTTTTGGGGAGGGCGGGTCCTACGAGCAGTACTTC
cdr3_aa: CASSFGEGGSYEQYF

clone_size: -
v_call: TRBV30
j_call: TRBJ2-3
d_call: TRBD2
cdr3_nt: TGTGCCTGGAGTATTAGCGGGGGGGACCGCACAGATACGCAGTATTTT
cdr3_aa: CAWSISGGDRTDTQYF

clone_size: few
v_call: TRBV15
j_call: TRBJ1-1
d_call: -
cdr3_nt: TGTGCCACCAGCAGAGTCCCCGAGATCGGTCTCAAGTTTGAAGCTTTCTTT
cdr3_aa: CATSRVPEIGLKFEAFF

clone_size: -
v_call: TRBV19
j_call: TRBJ1-2
d_call: -
cdr3_nt: TGTGCCAGTAGTATCTCGGCAGGGGCGTCTTATGGCTACACCTTC
cdr3_aa: CASSISAGASYGYTF

clone_size: few
v_call: TRBV20-1
j_call: TRBJ1-2
d_call: -
cdr3_nt: TGCAGTGCTAGCAAAGGACTGCCGTTGGCCTTC
cdr3_aa: CSASKGLPLAF

clone_size: -
v_call: TRBV20-1
j_call: TRBJ2-2
d_call: -
cdr3_nt: TGCAGTGCTAGTGGGGCGGGGGAGCTGTTTTTT
cdr3_aa: CSASGAGELFF

clone_size: -
v_call: TRBV7-2
j_call: TRBJ1-5
d_call: -
cdr3_nt: TGTGCCAGCAGCTTAGGGGGGCGGAGCAATCAGCCCCAGCATTTT
cdr3_aa: CASSLGGRSNQPQHF

clone_size: few
v_call: TRBV7-9
j_call: TRBJ2-7
d_call: -
cdr3_nt: TGTGCCAGCAGTGTGGGGGCGTACGAGCAGTACTTC
cdr3_aa: CASSVGAYEQYF

clone_size: -
v_call: TRBV5-1
j_call: TRBJ1-2
d_call: -
cdr3_nt: TGCGCCAGCAGGCCTGGCGGAGCAGCTAACTATGGCTACACCTTC
cdr3_aa: CASRPGGAANYGYTF

clone_size: few
v_call: TRBV5-6
j_call: TRBJ1-1
d_call: -
cdr3_nt: TGTGCCAGCAGCTTGGAGGGGTGGAGAGCTTTCTTT
cdr3_aa: CASSLEGWRAFF

clone_size: -
v_call: TRBV10-1
j_call: TRBJ1-1
d_call: -
cdr3_nt: TGCGCCAGCAGTGATCAGGTGGCTACTGAAGCTTTCTTT
cdr3_aa: CASSDQVATEAFF

clone_size: -
v_call: TRBV5-1
j_call: TRBJ2-5
d_call: -
cdr3_nt: TGCGCCAGCAGCTTAGACTGGGAAGAGACCCAGTACTTC
cdr3_aa: CASSLDWEETQYF

clone_size: -
v_call: TRBV7-2
j_call: TRBJ2-7
d_call: TRBD2
cdr3_nt: TGTGCCAGCAGCGCCAGGGCGGGACTAGCGGGGGGCGAGCAGTACTTC
cdr3_aa: CASSARAGLAGGEQYF

clone_size: -
v_call: TRBV6-4
j_call: TRBJ1-6
d_call: -
cdr3_nt: TGTGCCAGCAGTATACCAGGGGCGGATAATTCACCCCTCCACTTT
cdr3_aa: CASSIPGADNSPLHF

clone_size: -
v_call: TRBV7-2
j_call: TRBJ2-3
d_call: -
cdr3_nt: TGTGCCAGCAGCTCACTAGGACCTCAAACAGATACGCAGTATTTT
cdr3_aa: CASSSLGPQTDTQYF

clone_size: -
v_call: TRBV7-3
j_call: TRBJ2-1
d_call: -
cdr3_nt: TGTGCCAGCAGACTATACAGGGTGGGGAATGAGCAGTTCTTC
cdr3_aa: CASRLYRVGNEQFF

clone_size: -
v_call: TRBV30
j_call: TRBJ1-6
d_call: TRBD1
cdr3_nt: TGTGCCTGGAGTGTAAGGGGACAGGGGTTTCACAATTCACCCCTCCACTTT
cdr3_aa: CAWSVRGQGFHNSPLHF

clone_size: -
v_call: TRBV6-5
j_call: TRBJ1-4
d_call: -
cdr3_nt: TGTGCCAGTAGCTCCCGGGGGGCGGCTAATGAAAAACTGTTTTTT
cdr3_aa: CASSSRGAANEKLFF

clone_size: -
v_call: TRBV5-1
j_call: TRBJ1-6
d_call: -
cdr3_nt: TGCGCCAGCAGCTTGGATATAGGGAGAGGTTCACCCCTCCACTTT
cdr3_aa: CASSLDIGRGSPLHF

clone_size: -
v_call: TRBV5-1
j_call: TRBJ2-2
d_call: -
cdr3_nt: TGCGCCAGCAGCTATGACAGGGGAGGGGACACCGGGGAGCTGTTTTTT
cdr3_aa: CASSYDRGGDTGELFF

clone_size: -
v_call: TRBV28
j_call: TRBJ2-3
d_call: TRBD1
cdr3_nt: TGTGCCAGCAGAACCGGGACAGGGGTAACAGATACGCAGTATTTT
cdr3_aa: CASRTGTGVTDTQYF

clone_size: -
v_call: TRBV19
j_call: TRBJ1-5
d_call: -
cdr3_nt: TGTGCCAGTAGTATAGGGGACTTACATCAGCCCCAGCATTTT
cdr3_aa: CASSIGDLHQPQHF

clone_size: -
v_call: TRBV6-2/TRBV6-3
j_call: TRBJ1-2
d_call: TRBD1
cdr3_nt: TGTGCCAGCAGTTTCGACGACAGGGTAGGCTACACCTTC
cdr3_aa: CASSFDDRVGYTF

clone_size: -
v_call: TRBV6-6
j_call: TRBJ2-7
d_call: TRBD2
cdr3_nt: TGTGCCAGCAGCCATCCCGGGGGGGAGCAGTACTTC
cdr3_aa: CASSHPGGEQYF

clone_size: -
v_call: TRBV5-1
j_call: TRBJ2-1
d_call: -
cdr3_nt: TGCGCCAGCAGCTTAATCTCAGATGAGCAGTTCTTC
cdr3_aa: CASSLISDEQFF

clone_size: -
v_call: TRBV15
j_call: TRBJ1-4
d_call: TRBD1
cdr3_nt: TGTGCCACCAGCAGACCAGTGACAGGGACTTATGAAAAACTGTTTTTT
cdr3_aa: CATSRPVTGTYEKLFF

clone_size: -
v_call: TRBV28
j_call: TRBJ1-3
d_call: -
cdr3_nt: TGTGCCAGCAGTTCGACGGCCCGAGGGCCTGGAAACACCATATATTTT
cdr3_aa: CASSSTARGPGNTIYF

clone_size: -
v_call: TRBV5-4
j_call: TRBJ2-1
d_call: TRBD2
cdr3_nt: TGTGCCAGCAAGGAGCGGGGGGGCGCTGAGCAGTTCTTC
cdr3_aa: CASKERGGAEQFF

clone_size: -
v_call: TRBV6-2/TRBV6-3
j_call: TRBJ2-1
d_call: TRBD2
cdr3_nt: TGTGCCAGCGGCCCCCACCGGGGGGAAAGCAATGAGCAGTTCTTC
cdr3_aa: CASGPHRGESNEQFF

clone_size: -
v_call: TRBV7-2
j_call: TRBJ1-6
d_call: -
cdr3_nt: TGTGCCAGCAGCTTAGGAGGTCGCCTTAGCTCCTATAATTCACCCCTCCACTTT
cdr3_aa: CASSLGGRLSSYNSPLHF

clone_size: -
v_call: TRBV3-1/TRBV3-2
j_call: TRBJ1-1
d_call: -
cdr3_nt: TGTGCCAGCAGTACGACAGGGAACACTGAAGCTTTCTTT
cdr3_aa: CASSTTGNTEAFF

clone_size: few
v_call: TRBV2
j_call: TRBJ2-7
d_call: TRBD1
cdr3_nt: TGTGCCAGCAGTGAATGGGACAGGGAGGACGAGCAGTACTTC
cdr3_aa: CASSEWDREDEQYF

clone_size: -
v_call: TRBV14
j_call: TRBJ1-1
d_call: -
cdr3_nt: TGTGCCAGCAGCCACCGGGGGGGCAGGGCGGTGTGGACTGAAGCTTTCTTT
cdr3_aa: CASSHRGGRAVWTEAFF

clone_size: -
v_call: TRBV6-1
j_call: TRBJ2-6
d_call: -
cdr3_nt: TGTGCCAGCAGGGAACCGGCTTACAGGTCTGGGGCCAACGTCCTGACTTTC
cdr3_aa: CASREPAYRSGANVLTF

clone_size: -
v_call: TRBV4-3
j_call: TRBJ1-2
d_call: -
cdr3_nt: TGCGCCAGCAGCCAAGACCCCGACCCAGGGGCCTATGGCTACACCTTC
cdr3_aa: CASSQDPDPGAYGYTF

clone_size: -
v_call: TRBV7-6
j_call: TRBJ1-4
d_call: TRBD1
cdr3_nt: TGTGCCAGCAGCTTAGGGGGGACAGAAACTAATGAAAAACTGTTTTTT
cdr3_aa: CASSLGGTETNEKLFF

clone_size: -
v_call: TRBV13
j_call: TRBJ1-2
d_call: -
cdr3_nt: TGTGCCAGCAGCTCAAGCTCAGGGGCCCTCCGGGCTAACTATGGCTACACCTTC
cdr3_aa: CASSSSSGALRANYGYTF

clone_size: -
v_call: TRBV4-1
j_call: TRBJ1-3
d_call: -
cdr3_nt: TGCGCCAGCAGCCAAGATGGGGGGTACGGAAACACCATATATTTT
cdr3_aa: CASSQDGGYGNTIYF

clone_size: -
v_call: TRBV28
j_call: TRBJ1-1
d_call: -
cdr3_nt: TGTGCCAGCCCCCCCCCGGCGTTATGGGGCTACACTGAAGCTTTCTTT
cdr3_aa: CASPPPALWGYTEAFF

clone_size: -
v_call: TRBV20-1
j_call: TRBJ2-1
d_call: -
cdr3_nt: TGCAGTGCTAGACGGCGGGATGAGCAGTTCTTC
cdr3_aa: CSARRRDEQFF